This is a list of T cell receptor beta chains from one sample in a study of blood T cell repertoires in COVID-19. Libraries were prepared by immunoSEQ multiplex PCR; TCRdb keeps only in-frame clonotypes and omits some of them. The sample shows roughly 190,000 clones, less than 95% of them seen only once. The specimen sequenced was peripheral blood. Receptors originate from a man aged 25-45 years with COVID-19, enrolled during active disease. CDR3s include the opening cysteine and the closing phenylalanine or tryptophan. A D gene is named only where the DNA matches it firmly. Size values are once, few and many counts, or a class for expanded clones, and some rows have none.

TRBJ2-5	-	TRBV5-1	-	TGCGCCAGCAGCTTGGACGGCAGGGGTCAAGAGACCCAGTACTTC	CASSLDGRGQETQYF
TRBJ2-2	-	TRBV7-3	TRBD1	TGTGCCAGCAGCTCGTCCTCCCCCAGGACAGGGCAAGGAACCGGGGAGCTGTTTTTT	CASSSSSPRTGQGTGELFF
TRBJ2-7	-	TRBV5-4	-	TGTGCCAGCAGCGGGTGGGGCGATTCCTACGAGCAGTACTTC	CASSGWGDSYEQYF
TRBJ2-7	-	TRBV11-1	-	TGTGCCAGCAGCTTAGTAGACGAGCAGTACTTC	CASSLVDEQYF
TRBJ2-7	-	TRBV18	TRBD1	TGTGCCAGCTCCCCATTCGGACAGGGTGAGGCCTACGAGCAGTACTTC	CASSPFGQGEAYEQYF
TRBJ2-7	-	TRBV10-2	-	TGCGCCAGCAGGGACAGTTATTACGAGCAGTACTTC	CASRDSYYEQYF
TRBJ2-7	-	TRBV6-5	TRBD2	TGTGCCAGCAGCTTAGCGGGGGGCCTCTACGAGCAGTACTTC	CASSLAGGLYEQYF
TRBJ1-1	once	TRBV5-1	TRBD1	TGCGCCAGCAGCTTGGGACTGAGGACAGGGGAGGATGAAGCTTTCTTT	CASSLGLRTGEDEAFF
TRBJ2-3	-	TRBV19	-	TGTGCCAGTAGTATAAGACCCGACCGACAGGGCGGGAAAGATACGCAGTATTTT	CASSIRPDRQGGKDTQYF
TRBJ2-3	-	TRBV6-4	TRBD2	TGTGCCAGCAGACGGACTAGCGGGGGGGCAGATACGCAGTATTTT	CASRRTSGGADTQYF
TRBJ1-4	-	TRBV28	TRBD1	TGTGCCAGCAGGACACAGGGGGCAACTAATGAAAAACTGTTTTTT	CASRTQGATNEKLFF
TRBJ1-3	-	TRBV7-9	-	TGTGCCAGCAGCGAGGGCCAACGGGACACCATATATTTT	CASSEGQRDTIYF
TRBJ1-1	-	TRBV19	TRBD1	TGTGCCAGTAACCCGACAGGGAGGAACACTGAAGCTTTCTTT	CASNPTGRNTEAFF
TRBJ1-2	-	TRBV7-2	-	TGTGCCAGCAGCCTTACCCCAAAGGACAGTAACTATGGCTACACCTTC	CASSLTPKDSNYGYTF
TRBJ2-3	-	TRBV20-1	-	TGCAGTGCCCCCTACACAGATACGCAGTATTTT	CSAPYTDTQYF
TRBJ2-3	-	TRBV7-9	-	TGTGCCAGCAGCCCCTCCAGAGGGGGGGGCATGGATACGCAGTATTTT	CASSPSRGGGMDTQYF
TRBJ2-7	once	TRBV6-5	TRBD1	TGTGCCAGCAGCCAGGGACAGTACTCCTACGAGCAGTACTTC	CASSQGQYSYEQYF
TRBJ2-1	-	TRBV24-1	-	TGTGCCACCAGTAAATCGGGGGACAATGAGCAGTTCTTC	CATSKSGDNEQFF
TRBJ1-5	-	TRBV15	-	TGTGCCACCAGCAGAGGGGAGGGACCCGATCAGCCCCAGCATTTT	CATSRGEGPDQPQHF
TRBJ1-3	-	TRBV7-9	-	TGTGCCAGCAGCCGAATTAGCAACTCTGGAAACACCATATATTTT	CASSRISNSGNTIYF
TRBJ2-5	-	TRBV11-2	-	TGTGCCAGCAAGGGGGGGAGGGAAGAGACCCAGTACTTC	CASKGGREETQYF
TRBJ1-2	-	TRBV19	TRBD1	TGTGCCAGTAGGATTTCCGGGACAGGGCTTGAAAGTGGCTACACCTTC	CASRISGTGLESGYTF
TRBJ2-1	-	TRBV5-1	TRBD2	TGCGCCAGCAGCACCCCTAGCGGGGGGTCCCCCAATGAGCAGTTCTTC	CASSTPSGGSPNEQFF
TRBJ1-1	-	TRBV7-2	TRBD1	TGTGCCAGCAGCTTTCCGGGCCCAGGGGGGTACACTGAAGCTTTCTTT	CASSFPGPGGYTEAFF
TRBJ1-1	once	TRBV6-6	-	TGTGCCAGCAGTTACTCGTCGCAGGGTAACACTGAAGCTTTCTTT	CASSYSSQGNTEAFF
TRBJ1-5	once	TRBV6-5	-	TGTGCCAGCAGTTACTCACGGGGACTCAATCAGCCCCAGCATTTT	CASSYSRGLNQPQHF
TRBJ1-5	once	TRBV6-5	-	TGTGCCAGCAGTCTCTTGCGGGTTAGCAATCAGCCCCAGCATTTT	CASSLLRVSNQPQHF